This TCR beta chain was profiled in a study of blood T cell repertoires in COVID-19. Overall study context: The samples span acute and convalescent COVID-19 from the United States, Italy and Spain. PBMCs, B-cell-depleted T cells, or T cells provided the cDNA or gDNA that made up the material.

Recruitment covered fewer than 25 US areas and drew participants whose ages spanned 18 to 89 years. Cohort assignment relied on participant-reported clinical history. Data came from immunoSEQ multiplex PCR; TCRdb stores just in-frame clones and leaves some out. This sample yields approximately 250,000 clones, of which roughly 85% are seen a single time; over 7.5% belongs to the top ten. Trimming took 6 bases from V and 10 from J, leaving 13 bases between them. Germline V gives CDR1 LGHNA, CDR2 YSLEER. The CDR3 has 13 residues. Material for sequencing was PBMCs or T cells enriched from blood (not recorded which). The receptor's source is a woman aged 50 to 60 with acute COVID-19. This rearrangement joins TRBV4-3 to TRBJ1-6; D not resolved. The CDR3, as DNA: TGCGCCAGCAGGGCTACTGGAGGCTCACCCCTCCACTTT. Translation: CASRATGGSPLHF.